This section outlines one T cell receptor (beta chain) sequence together with its context. Assay used: immunoSEQ multiplex PCR; TCRdb lists only in-frame clones, some missing. The sample records about 97,000 clones, over 75% being singletons. The data are from a study of blood T cell repertoires in COVID-19. At the level of the study: Whether acute or convalescent, the COVID-19 samples came from the United States, Italy and Spain.

The V gene's germline CDR1 is SGHRS and CDR2 YFSETQ. The CDR3 consists of 14 residues. J was trimmed by 6 bases and V by 3 bases; bases with no gene match: 6. The receptor was derived from a woman in her thirties with acute or convalescent COVID-19. The chain is built from TRBV5-1 and TRBJ1-2; TRBD1 aligns across 9 bases. The sample was peripheral blood. CDR3 sequence reads: CASSSPGTGNGYTF. DNA of the CDR3: TGCGCCAGCAGCTCCCCCGGGACAGGGAATGGCTACACCTTC.